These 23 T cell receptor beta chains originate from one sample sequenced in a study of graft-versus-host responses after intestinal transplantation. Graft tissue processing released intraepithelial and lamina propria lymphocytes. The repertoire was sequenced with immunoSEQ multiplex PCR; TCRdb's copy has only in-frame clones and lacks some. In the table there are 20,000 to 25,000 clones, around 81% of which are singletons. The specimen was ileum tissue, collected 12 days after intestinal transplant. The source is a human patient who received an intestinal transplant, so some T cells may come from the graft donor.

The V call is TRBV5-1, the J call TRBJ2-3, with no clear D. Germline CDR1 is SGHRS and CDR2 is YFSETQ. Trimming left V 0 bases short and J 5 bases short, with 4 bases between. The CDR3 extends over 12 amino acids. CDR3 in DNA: TGCGCCAGCAGCTTGGAACTAGATACGCAGTATTTT. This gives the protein CASSLELDTQYF.

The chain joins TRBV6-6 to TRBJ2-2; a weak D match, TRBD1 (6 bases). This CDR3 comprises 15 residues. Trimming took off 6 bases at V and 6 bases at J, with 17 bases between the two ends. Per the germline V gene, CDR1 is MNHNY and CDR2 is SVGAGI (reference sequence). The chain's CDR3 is CASSGQLLGAGELFF. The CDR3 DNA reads TGTGCCAGCAGCGGACAGTTATTAGGGGCCGGGGAGCTGTTTTTT.

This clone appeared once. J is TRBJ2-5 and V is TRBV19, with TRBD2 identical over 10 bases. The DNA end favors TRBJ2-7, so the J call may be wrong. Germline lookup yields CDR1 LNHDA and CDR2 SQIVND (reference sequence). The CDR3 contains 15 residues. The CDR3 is CASSIDASGSYEQYF. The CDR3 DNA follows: TGTGCCAGTAGTATAGACGCTAGCGGGAGCTACGAGCAGTACTTC.

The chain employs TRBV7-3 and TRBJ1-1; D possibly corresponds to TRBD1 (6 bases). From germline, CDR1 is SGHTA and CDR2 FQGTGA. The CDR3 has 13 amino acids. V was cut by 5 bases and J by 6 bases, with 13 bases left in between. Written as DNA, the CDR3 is TGTGCCAGCAGCCTCATCCCAGGGGCTGAAGCTTTCTTT. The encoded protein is CASSLIPGAEAFF.

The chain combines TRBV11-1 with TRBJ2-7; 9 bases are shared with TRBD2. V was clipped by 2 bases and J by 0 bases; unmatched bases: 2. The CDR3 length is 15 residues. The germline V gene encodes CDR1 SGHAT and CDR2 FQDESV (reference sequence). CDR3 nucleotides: TGTGCCAGCAGCTTACTGACTAGCGGCTCCTACGAGCAGTACTTC. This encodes CASSLLTSGSYEQYF.

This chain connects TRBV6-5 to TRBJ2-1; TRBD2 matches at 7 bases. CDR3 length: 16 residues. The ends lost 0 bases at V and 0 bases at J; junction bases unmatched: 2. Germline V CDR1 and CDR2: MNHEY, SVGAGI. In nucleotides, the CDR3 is TGTGCCAGCAGTTACTCGCGCGGGAGCTCCTACAATGAGCAGTTCTTC. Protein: CASSYSRGSSYNEQFF.

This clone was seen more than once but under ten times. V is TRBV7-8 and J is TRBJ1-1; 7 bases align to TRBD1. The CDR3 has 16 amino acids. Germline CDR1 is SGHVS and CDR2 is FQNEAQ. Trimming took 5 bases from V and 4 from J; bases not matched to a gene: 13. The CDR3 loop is CASSLDRVGLGTEAFF. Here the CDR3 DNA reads TGTGCCAGCAGCCTAGACAGGGTTGGCCTGGGCACTGAAGCTTTCTTT.

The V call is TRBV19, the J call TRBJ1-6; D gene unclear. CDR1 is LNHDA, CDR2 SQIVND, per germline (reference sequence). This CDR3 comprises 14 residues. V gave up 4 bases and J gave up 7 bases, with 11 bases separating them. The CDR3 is CASSSVTMNSPLHF. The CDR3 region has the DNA TGTGCCAGTAGTAGCGTTACGATGAATTCACCCCTCCACTTT.

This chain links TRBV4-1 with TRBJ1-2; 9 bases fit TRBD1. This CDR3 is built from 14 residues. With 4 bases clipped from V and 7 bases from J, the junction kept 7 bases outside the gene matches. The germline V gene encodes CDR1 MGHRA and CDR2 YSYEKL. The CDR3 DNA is TGCGCCAGCAGCCCCCGACAGGGGGTCGTTGGCTACACCTTC. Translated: CASSPRQGVVGYTF.

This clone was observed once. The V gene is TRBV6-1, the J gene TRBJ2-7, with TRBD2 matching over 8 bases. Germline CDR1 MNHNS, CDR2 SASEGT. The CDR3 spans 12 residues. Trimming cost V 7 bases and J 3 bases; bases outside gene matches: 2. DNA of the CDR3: TGTGCCAGCACGGGGGGGTTCTACGAGCAGTACTTC. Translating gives CASTGGFYEQYF.

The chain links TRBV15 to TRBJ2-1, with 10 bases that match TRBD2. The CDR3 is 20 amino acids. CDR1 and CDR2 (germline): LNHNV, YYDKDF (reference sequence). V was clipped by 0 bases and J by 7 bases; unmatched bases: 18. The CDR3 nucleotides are TGTGCCACCAGCAGAGATCTAGCTAGCGGGGGTTTAAGGTTTTTGAATGAGCAGTTCTTC. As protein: CATSRDLASGGLRFLNEQFF. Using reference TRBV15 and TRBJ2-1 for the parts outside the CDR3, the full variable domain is DAMVIQNPRYQVTQFGKPVTLSCSQTLNHNVMYWYQQKSSQAPKLLFHYYDKDFNNEADTPDNFQSRRPNTSFCFLDIRSPGLGDTAMYLCATSRDLASGGLRFLNEQFFGPGTRLTVL.

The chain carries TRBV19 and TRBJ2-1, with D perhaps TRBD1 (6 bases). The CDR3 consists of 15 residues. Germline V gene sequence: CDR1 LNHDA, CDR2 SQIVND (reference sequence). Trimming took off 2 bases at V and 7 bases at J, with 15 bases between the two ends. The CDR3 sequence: CASSIQGPPGNEQFF. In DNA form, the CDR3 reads TGTGCCAGTAGTATACAGGGGCCCCCGGGGAATGAGCAGTTCTTC.

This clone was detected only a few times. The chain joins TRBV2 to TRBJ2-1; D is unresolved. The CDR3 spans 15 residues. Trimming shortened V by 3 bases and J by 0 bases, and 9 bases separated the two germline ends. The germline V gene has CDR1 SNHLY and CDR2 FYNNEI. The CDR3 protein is CASSERFSSYNEQFF. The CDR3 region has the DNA TGTGCCAGCAGTGAGAGGTTCAGCTCCTACAATGAGCAGTTCTTC.

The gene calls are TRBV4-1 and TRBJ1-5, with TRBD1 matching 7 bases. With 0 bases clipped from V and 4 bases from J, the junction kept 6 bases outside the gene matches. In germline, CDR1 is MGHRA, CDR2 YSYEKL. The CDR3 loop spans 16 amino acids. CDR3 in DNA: TGCGCCAGCAGCCAAGAGAAGGGGGCATGGAATCAGCCCCAGCATTTT. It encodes CASSQEKGAWNQPQHF.

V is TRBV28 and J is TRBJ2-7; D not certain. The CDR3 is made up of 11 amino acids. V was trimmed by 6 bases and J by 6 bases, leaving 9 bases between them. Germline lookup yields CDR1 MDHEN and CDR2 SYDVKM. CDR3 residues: CASSPLSEQYF. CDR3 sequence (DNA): TGTGCCAGCAGCCCCCTCTCCGAGCAGTACTTC.

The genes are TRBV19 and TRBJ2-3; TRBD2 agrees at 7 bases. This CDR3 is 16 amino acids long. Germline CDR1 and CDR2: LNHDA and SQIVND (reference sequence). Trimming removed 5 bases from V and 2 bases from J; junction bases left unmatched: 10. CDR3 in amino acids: CASSSRGRDYTDTQYF. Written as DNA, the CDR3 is TGTGCCAGTAGTTCCAGAGGGAGGGACTACACAGATACGCAGTATTTT.

CDR3 in DNA: TGTGCCAGCAGCCAAGATTGGAGCTCCTACAATGAGCAGTTCTTC. It codes for CASSQDWSSYNEQFF. The chain couples TRBV4-2 to TRBJ2-1, with D unclear. The CDR3 runs to 15 residues. Germline CDR1 reads LGHNA; CDR2 reads YNFKEQ. Trimming pared 0 bases from V and 0 bases from J, leaving 6 bases between.

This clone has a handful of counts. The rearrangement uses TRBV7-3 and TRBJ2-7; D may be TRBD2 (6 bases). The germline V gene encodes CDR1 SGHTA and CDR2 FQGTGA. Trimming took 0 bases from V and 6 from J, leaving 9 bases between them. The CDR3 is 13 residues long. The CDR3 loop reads CASSLTPEGEQYF. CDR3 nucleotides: TGTGCCAGCAGCTTAACGCCGGAGGGCGAGCAGTACTTC.

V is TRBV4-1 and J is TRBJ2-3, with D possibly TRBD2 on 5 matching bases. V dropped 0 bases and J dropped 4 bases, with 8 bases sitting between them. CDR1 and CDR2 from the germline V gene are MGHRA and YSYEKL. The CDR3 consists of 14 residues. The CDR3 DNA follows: TGCGCCAGCAGCCAAGATCGGGGATCAGATACGCAGTATTTT. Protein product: CASSQDRGSDTQYF.

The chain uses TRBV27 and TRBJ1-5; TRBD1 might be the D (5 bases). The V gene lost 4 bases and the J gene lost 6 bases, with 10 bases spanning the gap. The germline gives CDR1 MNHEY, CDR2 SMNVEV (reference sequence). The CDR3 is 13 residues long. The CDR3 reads CASSYTTGQPQHF. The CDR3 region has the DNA TGTGCCAGCAGTTACACTACAGGTCAGCCCCAGCATTTT.

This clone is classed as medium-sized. The CDR3 reads CASSELAGGSYEQYF. The CDR3 bases are TGTGCCAGCAGTGAACTAGCGGGGGGTTCCTACGAGCAGTACTTC. The chain is built from TRBV6-1 and TRBJ2-7; 11 bases line up with TRBD2. The CDR3 spans 15 residues. Germline assignment: CDR1 MNHNS and CDR2 SASEGT. V gave up 2 bases and J gave up 1 base; unmatched junction bases: 1.

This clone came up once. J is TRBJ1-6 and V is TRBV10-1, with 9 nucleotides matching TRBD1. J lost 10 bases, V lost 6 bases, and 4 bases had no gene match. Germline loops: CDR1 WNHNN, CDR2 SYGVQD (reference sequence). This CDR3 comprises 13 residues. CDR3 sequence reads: CASSGTGISPLHF. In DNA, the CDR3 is TGCGCCAGCAGCGGGACAGGGATCTCACCCCTCCACTTT.

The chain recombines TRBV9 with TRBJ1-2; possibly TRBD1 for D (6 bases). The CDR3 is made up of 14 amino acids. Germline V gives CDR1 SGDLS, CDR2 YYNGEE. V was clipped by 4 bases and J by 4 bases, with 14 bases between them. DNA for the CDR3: TGTGCCAGCAGCCTTCCGACAGGCCCCTATGGCTACACCTTC. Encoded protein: CASSLPTGPYGYTF.